There are many counts of the clone carrying this T cell receptor beta chain. Its specificity is not known. What was amplified from RNA transcripts were TCR beta CDR3 regions. The TCR CDR3 was amplified in a first-round RT-PCR using the HTBI primer set. MiXCR, applied by TCRdb to the multiplex PCR reads, yields one record per CDR3 protein. The table shows roughly 530,000 distinct CDR3 sequences, with roughly 18% occurring only once. The germline V and J ends were trimmed by 4 bases and 3 bases, with 13 bases remaining between them. Germline-derived CDR1 and CDR2 are SQVTM and ANQGSEA. The CDR3 covers 13 residues. Each ophthalmopathy patient scored at least 3 on the Clinical Activity Score and at least 4 on NOSPECS grade, with duration under 3 months. Out of around 10 ml of fresh peripheral blood came the PBMCs. This sample is part of a study of T cells in Graves' hyperthyroidism and ophthalmopathy. Findings and caveats of the study: Ophthalmopathy was predicted by the model a median of roughly 6.7 months ahead of onset. Most expanded thyroid clonotypes above 0.001 recurred in blood.

The source of this sequence is a woman under 30 with Graves' ophthalmopathy. Specimen: blood. V and J are TRBV29-1 and TRBJ2-7; tentative D call: TRBD1 (5 bases). CDR3 DNA sequence: TGCAGCGTTGCTTTGGCAGGGCTCTACGAGCAGTACTTC. Protein: CSVALAGLYEQYF.